By share of the sample, the clone carrying this TCR beta chain is medium-sized. The sample originates from a study of CXCR3 chemokines and chemotherapy response in bladder cancer. TCRdb reanalysed the PCR reads using MiXCR and keeps one entry per CDR3 protein. The table has about 2,900 distinct CDR3 sequences, roughly 10% seen once; the top ten hold about 40%. This CDR3 has 14 residues. CDR1 and CDR2 from the germline V gene are KGHDR and SFDVKD. With 7 bases removed from V and 4 bases from J, the gap between germline ends came to 13 bases. The J gene is TRBJ2-1, the V gene TRBV24-1; the D gene is possibly TRBD2 (5 bases). The TCR originated in a human donor with bladder cancer that responded to neoadjuvant chemotherapy. This sample was taken from a patient whose treatment included neoadjuvant chemotherapy. The CDR3: CATRSGAGYNEQFF. In DNA form, the CDR3 reads TGTGCCACCAGGAGCGGAGCAGGTTACAATGAGCAGTTCTTC.